This TCR beta chain appears in the sequencing data of a study of Ad26.COV2.S vaccination and SARS-CoV-2 variants. The CDR3 spans 16 residues. Germline V gene sequence: CDR1 MNHEY, CDR2 SMNVEV (reference sequence). Trimming removed 2 bases from V and 4 bases from J; junction bases left unmatched: 7. The assay was immunoSEQ multiplex PCR, and TCRdb's table has in-frame clones only and misses some. Of fewer than 400,000 clones in the sample, about 88% are singletons; the top ten hold approximately 1.9%. Treatment given: about 20 received Ad26.COV2.S at low or high dose, single or two shots; about 5 received placebo; per-sample allocation not given. It was on day 63 after the first vaccine or placebo injection that samples were taken. The vaccine antigen was prefusion-stabilized Wuhan SARS-CoV-2 spike. Comments on this clone: Its target is unknown.

Study results and caveats: Placebo recipients showed lower spike-specific TCR breadth than vaccinees.

The V gene is TRBV27, the J gene TRBJ2-2; the match to TRBD2 covers 7 bases. Source: peripheral blood, taken in a trial of Ad26.COV2.S vaccine versus placebo. This sequence was found in a person aged 18 to 59 who received the Ad26.COV2.S COVID-19 vaccine or a placebo. DNA of the CDR3: TGTGCCAGCAGTTTAATCGGCGGGAGAGGCACCGGGGAGCTGTTTTTT. This gives the protein CASSLIGGRGTGELFF.